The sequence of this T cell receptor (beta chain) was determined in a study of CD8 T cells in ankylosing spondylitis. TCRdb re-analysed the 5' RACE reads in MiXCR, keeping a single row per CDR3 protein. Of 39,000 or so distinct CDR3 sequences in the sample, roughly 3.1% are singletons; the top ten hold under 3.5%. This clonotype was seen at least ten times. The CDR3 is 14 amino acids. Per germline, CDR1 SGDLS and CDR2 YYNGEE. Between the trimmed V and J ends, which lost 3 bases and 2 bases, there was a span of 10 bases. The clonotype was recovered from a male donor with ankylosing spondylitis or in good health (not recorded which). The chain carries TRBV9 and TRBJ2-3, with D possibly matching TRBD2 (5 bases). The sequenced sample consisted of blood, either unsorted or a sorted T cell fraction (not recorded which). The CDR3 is CASSDQRSTDTQYF. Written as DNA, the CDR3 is TGTGCCAGCAGCGACCAGCGGTCCACAGATACGCAGTATTTT.